This entry describes one TCR beta chain. The antigen remains unidentified. A read error may be the cause here, since a much bigger clone is one base away. This likely comes from a read error, as the CDR3 has no conserved phenylalanine or tryptophan at its end. These data come from a study of T cells in Graves' hyperthyroidism and ophthalmopathy. Template material for amplifying TCR beta CDR3 regions consisted of RNA transcripts. Using the HTBI primer set, a first-round RT-PCR was run on the TCR CDR3. TCRdb recomputed calls from the multiplex PCR reads with MiXCR, one row per CDR3 protein. Here the sample spans 350,000 to 400,000 distinct CDR3 sequences, more than 11% being singletons. Looked up from germline, CDR1 is SGHVS and CDR2 is FQNEAQ. Trimming cost V 5 bases and J 2 bases; bases outside gene matches: 6. The CDR3 totals 15 residues. Study-level findings and limits: Blood also held most thyroid clonotypes expanded beyond 0.001. Ophthalmopathy was distinguished from stable hyperthyroidism by 13 V-J signatures.

This receptor was identified in a woman in her sixties or seventies with Graves' hyperthyroidism. The rearrangement joins TRBV7-8 to TRBJ2-3, with TRBD1 matching over 8 bases. The material sequenced was blood. CDR3 in amino acids: CASSPGQALTDTQYS. The CDR3 region has the DNA TGTGCCAGCAGCCCGGGACAGGCACTCACAGATACGCAGTATTCT.